A selection of T cell receptor beta chains follows, all from one sample in a study of blood T cell repertoires in COVID-19. The data were produced by immunoSEQ multiplex PCR, yet TCRdb's version contains in-frame clones alone and is incomplete. The sample lists 200,000 or so clones, around four fifths occurring once. Sample: peripheral blood. Receptors originate from a human donor with acute or convalescent COVID-19. The donor label of this sample is uncertain. The CDR3 runs from the conserved cysteine through the conserved F or W. Fields, in order: D gene, J gene, V gene, clone size, CDR3 protein, CDR3 DNA. A D gene is named only where the DNA matches it firmly. The size entry is marked missing in some rows and otherwise reads once, few, many or a size class.

TRBD1	TRBJ2-7	TRBV7-9	few	CASSPTTGGGYEQYF	TGTGCCAGCAGCCCCACGACAGGGGGCGGATACGAGCAGTACTTC
TRBD2	TRBJ2-5	TRBV29-1	.	CSVSPTGGTQYF	TGCAGCGTTTCACCTACGGGGGGGACCCAGTACTTC
TRBD1	TRBJ1-5	TRBV5-4	.	CASSLQGVQPQHF	TGTGCCAGCAGCTTGCAGGGGGTTCAGCCCCAGCATTTT
.	TRBJ1-6	TRBV19	.	CASIRSGSYNSPLHF	TGTGCCAGTATTAGAAGTGGCTCCTATAATTCACCCCTCCACTTT
.	TRBJ1-4	TRBV5-1	.	CASSLDSSYEKLFF	TGCGCCAGCAGCTTGGATAGCTCTTATGAAAAACTGTTTTTT
TRBD2	TRBJ2-7	TRBV10-3	.	CAIRQALAGNYEQYF	TGTGCCATCAGACAGGCCCTAGCGGGAAACTACGAGCAGTACTTC
TRBD2	TRBJ2-2	TRBV7-6	.	CASSPTGGGTGELFF	TGTGCCAGCAGCCCTACAGGCGGGGGCACCGGGGAGCTGTTTTTT
TRBD1	TRBJ2-7	TRBV30	few	CAWSVGQNYEQYF	TGTGCCTGGAGTGTGGGACAGAACTACGAGCAGTACTTC
.	TRBJ1-2	TRBV19	.	CASSPQDYGYTF	TGTGCCAGTAGTCCTCAGGACTATGGCTACACCTTC
TRBD1	TRBJ1-2	TRBV2	.	CASSRDGTADYGYTF	TGTGCCAGCAGCAGAGACGGGACAGCGGACTATGGCTACACCTTC
TRBD1	TRBJ1-3	TRBV18	.	CASSPWTGFQSSGNTIYF	TGTGCCAGCTCACCGTGGACAGGTTTTCAGAGCTCTGGAAACACCATATATTTT
.	TRBJ1-6	TRBV7-8	.	CASSYTGTNNSPLHF	TGTGCCAGCAGCTACACCGGGACAAATAATTCACCCCTCCACTTT
TRBD1	TRBJ1-2	TRBV15	.	CATSSRDRYGYTF	TGTGCCACCAGCTCCCGGGACAGGTATGGCTACACCTTC
TRBD1	TRBJ2-4	TRBV29-1	.	CSVGDRLAKNIQYF	TGCAGCGTTGGGGACAGATTAGCCAAAAACATTCAGTACTTC
TRBD2	TRBJ2-5	TRBV5-1	.	CASSLLLGSGEETQYF	TGCGCCAGCAGCTTGCTCCTAGGGAGCGGGGAAGAGACCCAGTACTTC
.	TRBJ1-5	TRBV30	.	CAWSPQGGRHQPQHF	TGTGCCTGGAGTCCACAGGGAGGGCGCCATCAGCCCCAGCATTTT
TRBD2	TRBJ2-7	TRBV7-9	few	CASSMTSAYEQYF	TGTGCCAGCAGCATGACTAGCGCCTACGAGCAGTACTTC
TRBD2	TRBJ2-5	TRBV5-4	.	CASSLGAGGPRPETQYF	TGTGCCAGCAGCTTGGGGGCGGGAGGGCCGCGGCCGGAGACCCAGTACTTC
TRBD2	TRBJ2-7	TRBV14	once	CASSPRTSGGYEQYF	TGTGCCAGCAGCCCCCGGACTAGCGGAGGTTACGAGCAGTACTTC
TRBD2	TRBJ2-1	TRBV9	.	CASSPGTSVALNEQFF	TGTGCCAGCAGCCCCGGGACTAGCGTCGCCCTTAATGAGCAGTTCTTC
TRBD2	TRBJ2-1	TRBV24-1	once	CATAATSGKSYNEQFF	TGTGCCACTGCCGCTACTAGCGGGAAATCCTACAATGAGCAGTTCTTC
.	TRBJ2-2	TRBV19	.	CASSMTANTGELFF	TGTGCCAGTAGTATGACAGCTAACACCGGGGAGCTGTTTTTT
.	TRBJ1-1	TRBV7-8	few	CASSLNSMNTEAFF	TGTGCCAGCAGCTTGAACAGCATGAACACTGAAGCTTTCTTT
TRBD2	TRBJ2-1	TRBV5-1	once	CASSLETSGRVYNEQFF	TGCGCCAGCAGCTTGGAGACTAGCGGGAGAGTCTACAATGAGCAGTTCTTC
TRBD1	TRBJ2-7	TRBV19	.	CASSTGQGGSYEQYF	TGTGCCAGTAGTACTGGACAGGGGGGGTCCTACGAGCAGTACTTC
TRBD1	TRBJ2-5	TRBV19	.	CASSTGQGSETQYF	TGTGCCAGTAGTACCGGACAGGGTTCGGAGACCCAGTACTTC
TRBD1	TRBJ1-2	TRBV19	.	CASSIEGTGPANYGYTF	TGTGCCAGTAGTATAGAGGGGACAGGGCCCGCTAACTATGGCTACACCTTC
TRBD1	TRBJ1-2	TRBV7-9	.	CASSSEGQGIYGYTF	TGTGCCAGCAGCTCCGAAGGACAGGGGATCTATGGCTACACCTTC
TRBD2	TRBJ2-1	TRBV28	.	CASSPLAGGPLEQFF	TGTGCCAGCAGTCCCCTAGCGGGAGGGCCTCTTGAGCAGTTCTTC